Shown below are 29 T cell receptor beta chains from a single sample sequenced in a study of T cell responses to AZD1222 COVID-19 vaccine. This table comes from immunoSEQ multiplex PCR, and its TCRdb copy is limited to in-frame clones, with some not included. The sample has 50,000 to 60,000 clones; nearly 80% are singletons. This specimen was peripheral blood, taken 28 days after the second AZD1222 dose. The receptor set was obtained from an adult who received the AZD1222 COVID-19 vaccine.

The CDR3: CASSRQGETSTDTQYF. CDR3 sequence (DNA): TGCGCCAGCAGTAGACAGGGGGAAACTAGCACAGATACGCAGTATTTT. This chain joins TRBV4-1 and TRBJ2-3; 9 nucleotides match TRBD1. The CDR3 totals 16 residues. CDR1 and CDR2 (germline): MGHRA, YSYEKL. With 6 bases clipped from V and 0 bases from J, the junction kept 7 bases outside the gene matches.

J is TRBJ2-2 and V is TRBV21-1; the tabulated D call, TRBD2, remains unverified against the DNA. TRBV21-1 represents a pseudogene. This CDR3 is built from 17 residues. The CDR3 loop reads CASPHGASGTNTGELFF. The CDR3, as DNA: TGTGCCAGCCCCCACGGGGCTAGCGGGACGAACACCGGGGAGCTGTTTTTT.

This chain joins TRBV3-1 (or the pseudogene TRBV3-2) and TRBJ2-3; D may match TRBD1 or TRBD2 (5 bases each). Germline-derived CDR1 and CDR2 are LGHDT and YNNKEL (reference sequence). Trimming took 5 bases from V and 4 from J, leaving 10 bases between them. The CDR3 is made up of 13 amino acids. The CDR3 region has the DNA TGTGCCAGCAGCACTAGGGGAGCAGATACGCAGTATTTT. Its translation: CASSTRGADTQYF.

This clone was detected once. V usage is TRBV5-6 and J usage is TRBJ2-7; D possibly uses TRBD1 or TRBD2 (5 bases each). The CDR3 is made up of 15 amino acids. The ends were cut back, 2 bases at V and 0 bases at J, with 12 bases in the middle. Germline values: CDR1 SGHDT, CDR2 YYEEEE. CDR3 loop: CASSFLSGSSYEQYF. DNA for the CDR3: TGTGCCAGCAGCTTTTTATCAGGGAGCTCCTACGAGCAGTACTTC.

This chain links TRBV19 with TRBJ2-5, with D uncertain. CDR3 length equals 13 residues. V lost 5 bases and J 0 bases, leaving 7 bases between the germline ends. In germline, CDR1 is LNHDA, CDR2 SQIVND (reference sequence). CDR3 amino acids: CASSPGDQETQYF. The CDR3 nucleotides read TGTGCCAGTAGTCCCGGAGACCAAGAGACCCAGTACTTC. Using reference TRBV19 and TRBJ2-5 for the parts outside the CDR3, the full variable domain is DGGITQSPKYLFRKEGQNVTLSCEQNLNHDAMYWYRQDPGQGLRLIYYSQIVNDFQKGDIAEGYSVSREKKESFPLTVTSAQKNPTAFYLCASSPGDQETQYFGPGTRLLVL.

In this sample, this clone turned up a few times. CDR3: CASSLLAAFLNSPLHF. The CDR3, as DNA: TGTGCCAGCAGTTTATTAGCAGCCTTCTTGAATTCACCCCTCCACTTT. The genes are TRBV28 and TRBJ1-6; D gene unclear. CDR1 and CDR2 (germline): MDHEN, SYDVKM. The CDR3 has 16 residues. Between the trimmed V and J ends, which lost 1 base and 7 bases, there was a span of 14 bases. Drawing the rest from reference TRBV28 and TRBJ1-6, the complete variable domain is DVKVTQSSRYLVKRTGEKVFLECVQDMDHENMFWYRQDPGLGLRLIYFSYDVKMKEKGDIPEGYSVSREKKERFSLILESASTNQTSMYLCASSLLAAFLNSPLHFGNGTRLTVT.

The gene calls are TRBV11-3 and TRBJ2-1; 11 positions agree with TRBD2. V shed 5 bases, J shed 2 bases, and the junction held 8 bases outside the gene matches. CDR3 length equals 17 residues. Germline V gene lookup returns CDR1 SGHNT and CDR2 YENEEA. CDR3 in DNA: TGTGCCAGCAGCCTCGGGACTAGCGGAAATGCCTACAATGAGCAGTTCTTC. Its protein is CASSLGTSGNAYNEQFF.

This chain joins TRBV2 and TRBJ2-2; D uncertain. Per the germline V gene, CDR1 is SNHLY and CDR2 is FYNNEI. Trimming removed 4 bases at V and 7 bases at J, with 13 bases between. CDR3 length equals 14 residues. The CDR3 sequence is CASSVLSQNGELFF. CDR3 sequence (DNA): TGTGCCAGCAGTGTTTTGTCACAGAACGGGGAGCTGTTTTTT.

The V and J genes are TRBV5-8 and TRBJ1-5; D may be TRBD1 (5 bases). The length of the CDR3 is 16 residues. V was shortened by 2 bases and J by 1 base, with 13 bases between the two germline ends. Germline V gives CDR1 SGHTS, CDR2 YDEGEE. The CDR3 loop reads CASSFGGFASNQPQHF. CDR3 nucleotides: TGTGCCAGCAGCTTTGGGGGTTTTGCGAGCAATCAGCCCCAGCATTTT. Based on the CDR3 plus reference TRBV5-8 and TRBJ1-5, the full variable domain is EAGVTQSPTHLIKTRGQQATLRCSPISGHTSVYWYQQALGLGLQFLLWYDEGEERNRGNFPPRFSGRQFPNYSSELNVNALELEDSALYLCASSFGGFASNQPQHFGDGTRLSIL.

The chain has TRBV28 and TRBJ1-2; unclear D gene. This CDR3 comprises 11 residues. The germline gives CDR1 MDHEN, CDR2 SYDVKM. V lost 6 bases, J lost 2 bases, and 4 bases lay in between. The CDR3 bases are TGTGCCAGCAGCGACAACTATGGCTACACCTTC. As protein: CASSDNYGYTF.

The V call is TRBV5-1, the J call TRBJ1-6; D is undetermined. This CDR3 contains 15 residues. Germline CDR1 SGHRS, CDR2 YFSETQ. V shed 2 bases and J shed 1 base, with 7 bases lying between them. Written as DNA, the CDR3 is TGCGCCAGCAGCTTCGGGGAGTCCTATAATTCACCCCTCCACTTT. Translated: CASSFGESYNSPLHF. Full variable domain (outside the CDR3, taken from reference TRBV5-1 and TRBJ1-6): KAGVTQTPRYLIKTRGQQVTLSCSPISGHRSVSWYQQTPGQGLQFLFEYFSETQRNKGNFPGRFSGRQFSNSRSEMNVSTLELGDSALYLCASSFGESYNSPLHFGNGTRLTVT.

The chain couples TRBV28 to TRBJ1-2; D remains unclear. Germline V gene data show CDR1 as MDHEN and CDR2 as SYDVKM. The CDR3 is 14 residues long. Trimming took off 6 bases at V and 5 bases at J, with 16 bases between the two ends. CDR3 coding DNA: TGTGCCAGCAGCACAGTCGGGGAAGGATATGGCTACACCTTC. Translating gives CASSTVGEGYGYTF.

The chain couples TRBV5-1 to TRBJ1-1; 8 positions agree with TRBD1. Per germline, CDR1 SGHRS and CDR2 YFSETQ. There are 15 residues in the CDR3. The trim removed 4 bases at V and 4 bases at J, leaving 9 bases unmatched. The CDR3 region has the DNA TGCGCCAGCAGCACCCGACAGGGGCGAAGCACTGAAGCTTTCTTT. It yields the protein CASSTRQGRSTEAFF.

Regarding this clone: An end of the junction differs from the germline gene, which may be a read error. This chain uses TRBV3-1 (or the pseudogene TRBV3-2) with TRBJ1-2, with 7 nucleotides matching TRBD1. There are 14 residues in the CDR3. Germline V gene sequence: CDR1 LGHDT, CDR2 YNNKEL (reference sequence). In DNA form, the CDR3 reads TGTGCCAGCAGCCAACTCCGGGACAGACCATTATTTTCCTTC. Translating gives CASSQLRDRPLFSF.

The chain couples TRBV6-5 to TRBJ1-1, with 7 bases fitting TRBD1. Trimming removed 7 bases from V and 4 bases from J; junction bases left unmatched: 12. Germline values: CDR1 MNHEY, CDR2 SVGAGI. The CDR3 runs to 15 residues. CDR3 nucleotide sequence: TGTGCCAGCAACCTACAGGGGAGTAGTTCCACTGAAGCTTTCTTT. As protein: CASNLQGSSSTEAFF.

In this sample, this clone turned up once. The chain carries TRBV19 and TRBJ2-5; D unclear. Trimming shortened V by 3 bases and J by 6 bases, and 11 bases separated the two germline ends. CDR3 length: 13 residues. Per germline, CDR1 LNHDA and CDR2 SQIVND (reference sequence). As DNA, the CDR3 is TGTGCCAGTAGTATTTTGGTGGGTCAGACCCAGTACTTC. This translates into CASSILVGQTQYF.

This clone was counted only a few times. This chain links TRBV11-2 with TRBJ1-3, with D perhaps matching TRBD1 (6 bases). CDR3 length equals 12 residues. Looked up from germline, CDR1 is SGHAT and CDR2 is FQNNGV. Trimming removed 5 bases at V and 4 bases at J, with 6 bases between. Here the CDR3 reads CASSDRGNTIYF. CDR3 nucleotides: TGTGCCAGCAGCGACAGGGGAAACACCATATATTTT.

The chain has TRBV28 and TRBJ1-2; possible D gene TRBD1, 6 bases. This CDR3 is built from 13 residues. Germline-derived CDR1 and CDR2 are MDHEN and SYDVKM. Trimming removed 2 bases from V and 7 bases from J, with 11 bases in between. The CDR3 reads CASSLVQGPGYTF. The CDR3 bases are TGTGCCAGCAGTTTAGTACAGGGTCCTGGCTACACCTTC.

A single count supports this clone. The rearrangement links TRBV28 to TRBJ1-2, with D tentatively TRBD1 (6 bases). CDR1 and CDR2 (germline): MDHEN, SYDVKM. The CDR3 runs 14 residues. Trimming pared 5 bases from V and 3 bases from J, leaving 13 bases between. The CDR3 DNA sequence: TGTGCCAGCAGTGCGGCAGGGGTTGACTATGGCTACACCTTC. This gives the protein CASSAAGVDYGYTF.

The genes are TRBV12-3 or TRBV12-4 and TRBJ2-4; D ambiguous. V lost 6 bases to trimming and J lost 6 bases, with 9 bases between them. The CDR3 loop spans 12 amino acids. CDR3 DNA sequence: TGTGCCAGCAGCCCCAAGGGAAACATTCAGTACTTC. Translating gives CASSPKGNIQYF.

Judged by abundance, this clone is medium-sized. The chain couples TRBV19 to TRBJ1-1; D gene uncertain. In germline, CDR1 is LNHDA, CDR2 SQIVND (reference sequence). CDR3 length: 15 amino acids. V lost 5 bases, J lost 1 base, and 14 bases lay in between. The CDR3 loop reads CASSAQGWGNTEAFF. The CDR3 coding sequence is TGTGCCAGTAGTGCACAAGGGTGGGGGAACACTGAAGCTTTCTTT.

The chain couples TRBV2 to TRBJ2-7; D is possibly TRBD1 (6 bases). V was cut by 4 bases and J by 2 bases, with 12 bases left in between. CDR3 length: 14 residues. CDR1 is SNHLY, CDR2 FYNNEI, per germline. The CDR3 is CASSVGYRAYEQYV. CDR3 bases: TGTGCCAGCAGTGTGGGGTACAGGGCCTACGAGCAGTACGTC.

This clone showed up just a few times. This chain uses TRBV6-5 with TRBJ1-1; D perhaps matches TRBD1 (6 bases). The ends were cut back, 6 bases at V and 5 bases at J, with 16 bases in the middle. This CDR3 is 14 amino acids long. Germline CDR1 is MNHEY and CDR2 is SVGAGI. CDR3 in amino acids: CASRDGQRGTEAFF. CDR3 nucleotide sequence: TGTGCCAGCAGGGACGGACAGCGGGGTACTGAAGCTTTCTTT.

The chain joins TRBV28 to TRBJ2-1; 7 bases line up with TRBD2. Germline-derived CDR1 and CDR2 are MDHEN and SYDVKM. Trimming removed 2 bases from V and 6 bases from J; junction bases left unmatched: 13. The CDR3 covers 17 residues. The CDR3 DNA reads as TGTGCCAGCAGTTTAGGTGGTAGCGGGTCCCTAGCCAATGAGCAGTTCTTC. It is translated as CASSLGGSGSLANEQFF.

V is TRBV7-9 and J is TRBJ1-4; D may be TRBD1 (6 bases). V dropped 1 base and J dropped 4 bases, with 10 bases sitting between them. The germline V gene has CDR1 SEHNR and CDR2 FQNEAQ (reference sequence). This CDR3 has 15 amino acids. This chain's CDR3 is CASSLGPGDNEKLFF. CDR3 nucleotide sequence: TGTGCCAGCAGCTTAGGGCCAGGGGATAATGAAAAACTGTTTTTT. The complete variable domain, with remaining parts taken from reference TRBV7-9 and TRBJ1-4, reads DTGVSQNPRHKITKRGQNVTFRCDPISEHNRLYWYRQTLGQGPEFLTYFQNEAQLEKSRLLSDRFSAERPKGSFSTLEIQRTEQGDSAMYLCASSLGPGDNEKLFFGSGTQLSVL.

The CDR3: CAWSVRGNTEAFF. CDR3 bases: TGTGCCTGGAGTGTTAGGGGAAACACTGAAGCTTTCTTT. The rearrangement links TRBV30 to TRBJ1-1; D is possibly TRBD1 (5 bases). This CDR3 comprises 13 residues. Trimming took off 0 bases at V and 2 bases at J, with 7 bases between the two ends. In germline, CDR1 is GTSNPN, CDR2 SVGIG (reference sequence).

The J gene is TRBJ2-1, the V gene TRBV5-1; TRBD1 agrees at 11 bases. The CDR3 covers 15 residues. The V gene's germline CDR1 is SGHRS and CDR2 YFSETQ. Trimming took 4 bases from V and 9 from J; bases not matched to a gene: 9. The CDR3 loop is CASSVTPGQGVEQFF. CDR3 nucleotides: TGCGCCAGCAGCGTAACTCCGGGACAGGGGGTTGAGCAGTTCTTC.

The CDR3 sequence: CASSLGGGSEAFF. The CDR3 DNA follows: TGTGCCAGCAGCTTAGGTGGGGGCTCTGAAGCTTTCTTT. V is TRBV7-9 and J is TRBJ1-1, with D possibly being TRBD1 (6 bases). Germline V lookup: CDR1 SEHNR, CDR2 FQNEAQ (reference sequence). This CDR3 has 13 residues. The V gene lost 1 base and the J gene lost 6 bases, with 9 bases spanning the gap.

CDR3 sequence reads: CASSYAGANTGELFF. For the CDR3, the DNA is TGTGCCAGCAGTTACGCGGGTGCGAACACCGGGGAGCTGTTTTTT. The chain employs TRBV6-5 and TRBJ2-2; D is perhaps TRBD2 (5 bases). V was shortened by 2 bases and J by 0 bases, with 7 bases between the two germline ends. Germline V lookup: CDR1 MNHEY, CDR2 SVGAGI. The CDR3 runs to 15 residues.